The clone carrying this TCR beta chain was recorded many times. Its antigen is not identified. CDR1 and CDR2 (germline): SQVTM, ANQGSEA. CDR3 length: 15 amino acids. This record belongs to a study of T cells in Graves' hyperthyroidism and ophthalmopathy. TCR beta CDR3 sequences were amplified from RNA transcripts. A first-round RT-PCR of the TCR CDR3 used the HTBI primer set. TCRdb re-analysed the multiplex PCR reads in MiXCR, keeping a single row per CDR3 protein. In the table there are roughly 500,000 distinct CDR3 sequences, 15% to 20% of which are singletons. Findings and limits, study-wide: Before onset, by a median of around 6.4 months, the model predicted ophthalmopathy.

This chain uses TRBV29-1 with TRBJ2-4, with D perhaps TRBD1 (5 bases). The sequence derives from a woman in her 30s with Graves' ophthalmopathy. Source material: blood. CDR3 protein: CSCSAGHLAKNIQYF. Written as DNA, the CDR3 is TGCAGTTGTTCGGCAGGGCATCTAGCCAAAAACATTCAGTACTTC.